A single sample is the source of the 26 T cell receptor beta chains below, sequenced in a study of CD8+CD57+ T cells in acquired aplastic anemia. It was genomic DNA that served as the template for profiling TCR beta VDJ and CDR3. TCRdb re-analysed the reads in MiXCR, keeping a single row per CDR3 protein. This sample has some 190,000 distinct CDR3 sequences, with 40% to 50% found just once. Sequencing was carried out using sorted CD4+, CD8+, or CD8+CD57+ T cells (not recorded which) from PBMCs. These receptors originate from a human donor in good health.

This clonotype was seen a handful of times. The CDR3 here is CASSRPGYRLFRETQYF. Here the CDR3 DNA reads TGTGCCAGCAGCCGCCCGGGGTACCGATTATTTAGGGAGACCCAGTACTTC. The chain links TRBV13 to TRBJ2-5; D is perhaps TRBD2 (5 bases). V lost 5 bases, J lost 5 bases, and 24 bases lay in between. CDR1 PRHDT and CDR2 FYEKMQ come from the germline V gene (reference sequence). This CDR3 has 17 residues. Full variable domain (rest looked up from reference TRBV13 and TRBJ2-5): AAGVIQSPRHLIKEKRETATLKCYPIPRHDTVYWYQQGPGQDPQFLISFYEKMQSDKGSIPDRFSAQQFSDYHSELNMSSLELGDSALYFCASSRPGYRLFRETQYFGPGTRLLVL.

There are many counts of this clonotype. The chain recombines TRBV5-8 with TRBJ2-5; 9 bases are shared with TRBD2. Trimming at V came to 5 bases and at J to 2 bases, leaving 7 bases not matched to a gene. Per germline, CDR1 SGHTS and CDR2 YDEGEE. The CDR3 consists of 15 residues. In DNA, the CDR3 is TGTGCCAGCAGAGACGGACTAGCGATACAAGAGACCCAGTACTTC. It codes for CASRDGLAIQETQYF.

This clonotype has a handful of counts. This chain uses TRBV30 with TRBJ1-5; unclear D gene. V was trimmed by 5 bases and J by 3 bases, leaving 11 bases between them. Looked up from germline, CDR1 is GTSNPN and CDR2 is SVGIG (reference sequence). The CDR3 covers 13 residues. The DNA for the CDR3 is TGTGCCTGGGGACTGCAGCACAATCAGCCCCAGCATTTT. It is translated as CAWGLQHNQPQHF.

This clonotype was detected many times. This sequence joins TRBV24-1 and TRBJ2-1; a possible D gene is TRBD2 (6 bases). The germline V gene encodes CDR1 KGHDR and CDR2 SFDVKD. The CDR3 covers 14 residues. Trimming took 5 bases from V and 4 from J, leaving 11 bases between them. CDR3: CATSGTSSYNEQFF. The CDR3 region has the DNA TGTGCCACCAGTGGTACTAGCTCTTACAATGAGCAGTTCTTC.

The V gene is TRBV20-1, the J gene TRBJ2-7; 10 nucleotides align to TRBD2. There are 15 residues in the CDR3. Germline-derived CDR1 and CDR2 are DFQATT and SNEGSKA (reference sequence). Trimming at V came to 6 bases and at J to 6 bases, leaving 14 bases not matched to a gene. For the CDR3, the DNA is TGCAGTGCCCCTTCGGCAGCGGGAGGGCCTAGCGAGCAGTACTTC. It is translated as CSAPSAAGGPSEQYF.

This rearrangement joins TRBV19 to TRBJ2-7; TRBD2 might be the D (6 bases). CDR3 length: 14 amino acids. V shed 6 bases and J shed 3 bases, with 15 bases lying between them. Germline V gene data show CDR1 as LNHDA and CDR2 as SQIVND (reference sequence). DNA of the CDR3: TGTGCCAGTAGCATGGGACTCCTAGGCTACGAGCAGTACTTC. Its protein product is CASSMGLLGYEQYF.

This clonotype was found many times. J is TRBJ2-7 and V is TRBV7-8, with 8 bases lining up with TRBD1. CDR1 is SGHVS, CDR2 FQNEAQ, per germline. Germline trimming cut 4 bases from V and 7 bases from J; bases unmatched to any gene: 6. The CDR3 is 13 amino acids. This CDR3 is CASSSRQGSEQYF. The CDR3 DNA reads as TGTGCCAGCAGCTCGCGACAGGGGAGTGAGCAGTACTTC.

The J gene is TRBJ1-3, the V gene TRBV5-4; D is uncertain. V dropped 4 bases and J dropped 2 bases, with 10 bases sitting between them. This CDR3 is 14 amino acids long. Germline-derived CDR1 and CDR2 are SGHNT and YYREEE (reference sequence). DNA for the CDR3: TGTGCCAGCAGCCTGGACCTTCCTGGAAACACCATATATTTT. Its protein product is CASSLDLPGNTIYF.

This clonotype was observed at least ten times. J is TRBJ1-1 and V is TRBV7-2; no clear D gene. Between the trimmed V and J ends, which lost 1 base and 8 bases, there was a span of 11 bases. The V gene's germline CDR1 is SGHTA and CDR2 FQGNSA. The CDR3 has 13 residues. The CDR3, as DNA: TGTGCCAGCAGCTTAGTGGGCCCGAAAGAAGCTTTCTTT. It yields the protein CASSLVGPKEAFF.

Concerning this clonotype: Being one base from a much bigger clone, this may be a read error. CDR3 region: CASSVDGNADTQYF. The CDR3 DNA reads as TGTGCCAGCAGCGTAGACGGGAACGCAGATACGCAGTATTTT. This chain uses TRBV9 with TRBJ2-3; possibly TRBD2 for D (5 bases). Trimming took 0 bases from V and 4 from J, leaving 9 bases between them. The CDR3 is made up of 14 amino acids. Germline V gene lookup returns CDR1 SGDLS and CDR2 YYNGEE.

Written as DNA, the CDR3 is TGTGCCAGCAGCCCTTCTAGCGGGAAGTACGAGCAGTACTTC. As protein: CASSPSSGKYEQYF. The chain carries TRBV3-1 and TRBJ2-7, with 9 positions matching TRBD2. CDR1 LGHDT and CDR2 YNNKEL come from the germline V gene (reference sequence). V lost 4 bases to trimming and J lost 4 bases; unmatched junction nucleotides: 5. This CDR3 is 14 amino acids long.

The rearrangement joins TRBV19 to TRBJ2-7; D is perhaps TRBD1 or TRBD2 (5 bases each). V lost 9 bases to trimming and J lost 7 bases, with 19 bases between them. Germline V gene lookup returns CDR1 LNHDA and CDR2 SQIVND (reference sequence). The CDR3 runs to 13 residues. The CDR3 is CASSRDLIGEQYF. CDR3 nucleotide sequence: TGTGCCAGCAGCCGGGACCTTATTGGGGAGCAGTACTTC.

This rearrangement joins TRBV10-2 to TRBJ2-2; 15 bases fit TRBD2. The CDR3 runs to 16 residues. The V segment lost 7 bases and the J segment 4 bases; nucleotides outside the gene matches: 4. Germline CDR1 is WSHSY and CDR2 is SAAADI. CDR3 in amino acids: CASTGTSGRTTGELFF. The CDR3, as DNA: TGCGCCAGCACCGGGACTAGCGGGAGGACCACCGGGGAGCTGTTTTTT.

This clonotype was picked up a small number of times. The chain links TRBV7-9 to TRBJ1-2, with D uncertain. Germline values: CDR1 SEHNR, CDR2 FQNEAQ (reference sequence). The CDR3 loop spans 11 amino acids. The V gene lost 6 bases and the J gene lost 8 bases, with 10 bases spanning the gap. The CDR3 protein is CASSRVEGYTF. The CDR3 DNA reads TGTGCCAGCAGTCGGGTAGAAGGCTACACCTTC.

Remarks on this clonotype: One junction end does not reproduce the germline sequence, and a read error may be involved. This chain links TRBV7-9 with TRBJ2-7, with D unresolved. This CDR3 is 13 amino acids long. Germline CDR1 and CDR2: SEHNR and FQNEAQ (reference sequence). This CDR3 is CASSLDQTYEQYF. CDR3 coding DNA: TGCGCCAGCAGCTTGGATCAGACCTACGAGCAGTACTTC.

Comments on this clonotype: A clone one base away is much larger, so this may be a read error. V and J are TRBV20-1 and TRBJ2-1, with 10 bases aligning to TRBD2. V lost 0 bases and J lost 0; bases outside the gene matches: 8. The germline V gene encodes CDR1 DFQATT and CDR2 SNEGSKA (reference sequence). This CDR3 is 18 amino acids long. This chain's CDR3 is CSARDRRGLACSYNEQFF. The CDR3 bases are TGCAGTGCTAGAGATCGAAGGGGACTAGCGTGCTCCTACAATGAGCAGTTCTTC.

With respect to this clonotype: Here the CDR3 omits its conserved ending phenylalanine or tryptophan, so a read error is the likely source. The V gene is TRBV7-8, the J gene TRBJ2-1; 10 positions agree with TRBD2. V dropped 1 base and J dropped 6; count of bases not matched to a gene: 3. This CDR3 has 15 residues. Germline values: CDR1 SGHVS, CDR2 FQNEAQ. CDR3 in DNA: TGTGCCAGCAGCTTAGTTTTAGCGGGAGGCAATGAGCAGTTCCTC. Protein sequence: CASSLVLAGGNEQFL.

About this clonotype itself: A much larger clone sits a single nucleotide away, making a read error possible. V usage is TRBV7-9 and J usage is TRBJ1-1, with D maybe TRBD1 (5 bases). Germline assignment: CDR1 SEHNR and CDR2 FQNEAQ (reference sequence). The length of the CDR3 is 13 residues. Trimming removed 1 base from V and 4 bases from J, with 7 bases in between. This CDR3 reads CASSLEGLTEAFF. DNA for the CDR3: TGTGCCAGCAGCTTAGAGGGACTCACTGAAGCTTTCTTT.

The chain uses TRBV7-6 and TRBJ1-5; D not resolved. Trimming stripped 1 base from V and 7 bases from J, with 8 bases between. CDR1 is SGHVS and CDR2 is FNYEAQ in the germline V gene. The CDR3 runs 13 residues. The CDR3 sequence is CASSLGEGQPQHF. CDR3 nucleotides: TGTGCCAGCAGCTTAGGGGAGGGACAGCCCCAGCATTTT.

This clonotype was counted at least ten times. CDR3 sequence: CSAPRSQSMNTEAFF. The CDR3 DNA reads TGCAGTGCGCCGCGGTCCCAGTCCATGAACACTGAAGCTTTCTTT. This chain uses TRBV20-1 with TRBJ1-1; D ambiguous. The CDR3 has 15 amino acids. Trimming removed 6 bases from V and 0 bases from J, with 17 bases in between. The V gene's germline CDR1 is DFQATT and CDR2 SNEGSKA (reference sequence).

The table lists this clonotype with a count of one. This chain connects TRBV19 to TRBJ2-6; D may correspond to TRBD1 or TRBD2 (6 bases each). Looked up from germline, CDR1 is LNHDA and CDR2 is SQIVND (reference sequence). This CDR3 comprises 16 residues. With 2 bases removed from V and 2 bases from J, the gap between germline ends came to 10 bases. This CDR3 is CASSITGRTGANVLTF. CDR3 DNA: TGTGCCAGTAGTATAACAGGGAGGACTGGGGCCAACGTCCTGACTTTC.

With regard to this clonotype: An end of the junction does not agree with germline; a read error may underlie this. The chain joins TRBV24-1 to TRBJ2-5; D tentatively reads TRBD1 or TRBD2 (7 bases each). Germline V CDR1 and CDR2: KGHDR, SFDVKD. This CDR3 has 15 residues. The CDR3 coding sequence is TGTGCCACCAGTGACAGGGGGGGTGGACAAGAGACCCAGTGCTTC. Translated, it gives CATSDRGGGQETQCF.

The chain combines TRBV20-1 with TRBJ2-5; D could derive from TRBD1 or TRBD2 (6 bases each). The germline gives CDR1 DFQATT, CDR2 SNEGSKA (reference sequence). The CDR3 extends over 13 amino acids. V was pared by 6 bases and J by 1 base, with 12 bases between. The CDR3 DNA reads TGCAGTGCCCGAAGGGGGGCCCAAGAGACCCAGTACTTC. This codes for CSARRGAQETQYF.

The chain employs TRBV7-9 and TRBJ2-7, with D possibly matching TRBD2 (6 bases). The germline V and J ends were trimmed by 8 bases and 3 bases, with 14 bases remaining between them. There are 13 residues in the CDR3. Germline CDR1 and CDR2: SEHNR and FQNEAQ (reference sequence). The CDR3 sequence is CASRPDGSYEQYF. CDR3 nucleotides: TGTGCCAGCCGGCCTGACGGGAGCTACGAGCAGTACTTC.

This chain joins TRBV5-1 and TRBJ2-5; TRBD1 is a possible D gene (6 bases). The closer fit of TRBJ2-7 to the DNA end suggests the J call may be wrong. There are 14 residues in the CDR3. Germline V gives CDR1 SGHRS, CDR2 YFSETQ. Written as DNA, the CDR3 is TGCGCCAGCAGCTTGGCCGCAGGGGACCACGAGCAGTACTTC. This translates into CASSLAAGDHEQYF.

This clonotype has ten or more counts. The CDR3 protein is CASSLVAGGYNEQFF. The DNA for the CDR3 is TGCGCCAGCAGCTTGGTAGCGGGAGGGTACAATGAGCAGTTCTTC. The chain recombines TRBV5-1 with TRBJ2-1; TRBD2 matches at 11 bases. The trim removed 0 bases at V and 4 bases at J, leaving 0 bases unmatched. This CDR3 region has 15 residues. CDR1 and CDR2 from the germline V gene are SGHRS and YFSETQ.